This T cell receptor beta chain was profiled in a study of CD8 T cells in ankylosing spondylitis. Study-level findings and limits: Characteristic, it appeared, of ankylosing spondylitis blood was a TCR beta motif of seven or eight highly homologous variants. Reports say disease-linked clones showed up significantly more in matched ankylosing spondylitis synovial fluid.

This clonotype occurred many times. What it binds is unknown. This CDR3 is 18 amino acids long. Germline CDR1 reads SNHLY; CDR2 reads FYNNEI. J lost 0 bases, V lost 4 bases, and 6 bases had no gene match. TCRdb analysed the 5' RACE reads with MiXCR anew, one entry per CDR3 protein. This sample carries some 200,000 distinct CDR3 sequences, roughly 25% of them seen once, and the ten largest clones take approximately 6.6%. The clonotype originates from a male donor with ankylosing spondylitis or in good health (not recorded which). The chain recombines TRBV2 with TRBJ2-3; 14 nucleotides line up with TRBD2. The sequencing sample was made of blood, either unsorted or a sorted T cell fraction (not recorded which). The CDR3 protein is CASSGTSGRSASTDTQYF. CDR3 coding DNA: TGTGCCAGCAGTGGGACTAGCGGGAGGTCTGCTAGCACAGATACGCAGTATTTT.